The 26 T cell receptor beta chains listed next were all sequenced from one sample in a study of T cell responses to AZD1222 COVID-19 vaccine. TCRdb keeps only in-frame clones here, not all; method: immunoSEQ multiplex PCR. The table lists 150,000 or so clones, about 91% of them singletons. Specimen: peripheral blood, collected on day 0 of AZD1222 vaccination. Receptors were obtained from an adult in good health.

The rearrangement links TRBV4-3 to TRBJ2-7; possibly TRBD2 for D (7 bases). CDR1 and CDR2 from the germline V gene are LGHNA and YSLEER. V lost 0 bases, J lost 0 bases, and 15 bases lay in between. The CDR3 covers 17 residues. CDR3 in amino acids: CASSQERWGGASYEQYF. CDR3 nucleotides: TGCGCCAGCAGCCAAGAGCGGTGGGGGGGGGCCTCCTACGAGCAGTACTTC.

This chain uses TRBV19 with TRBJ1-2; TRBD1 aligns across 10 bases. The germline gives CDR1 LNHDA, CDR2 SQIVND (reference sequence). V shed 8 bases and J 8 bases; nucleotides not matched to a gene: 2. CDR3 size: 11 residues. The CDR3 here is CASGQGGGYTF. Written as DNA, the CDR3 is TGTGCCAGTGGACAGGGGGGCGGCTACACCTTC.

Only one count was recorded for this clone. This chain connects TRBV6-6 to TRBJ1-6; D is possibly TRBD1 (6 bases). Trimming pared 5 bases from V and 11 bases from J, leaving 10 bases between. Germline lookup yields CDR1 MNHNY and CDR2 SVGAGI (reference sequence). This CDR3 comprises 12 residues. CDR3 nucleotides: TGTGCCAGCAGTAAACAGGGCCCACCCCTCCACTTT. This sequence encodes CASSKQGPPLHF.

This chain connects TRBV30 to TRBJ2-7; 7 bases are a match to TRBD2. CDR1 and CDR2 (germline): GTSNPN, SVGIG (reference sequence). The CDR3 contains 16 residues. The V segment lost 4 bases and the J segment 1 base; nucleotides outside the gene matches: 13. CDR3 protein: CAWTLAGWAASYEQYF. Written as DNA, the CDR3 is TGTGCCTGGACCTTAGCGGGTTGGGCGGCTTCCTACGAGCAGTACTTC.

The V and J genes are TRBV7-6 and TRBJ2-3, with D unclear. Trimming shortened V by 1 base and J by 0 bases, and 8 bases separated the two germline ends. The V gene's germline CDR1 is SGHVS and CDR2 FNYEAQ. The CDR3 is 15 amino acids. The CDR3 is CASSLGLPSTDTQYF. CDR3 sequence (DNA): TGTGCCAGCAGCTTAGGACTCCCTAGCACAGATACGCAGTATTTT.

The rearrangement links TRBV19 to TRBJ1-1, with D uncertain. Trimming removed 10 bases from V and 2 bases from J, with 8 bases in between. This CDR3 region has 11 residues. Germline lookup yields CDR1 LNHDA and CDR2 SQIVND (reference sequence). The CDR3 spells CATRQNTEAFF. CDR3 coding DNA: TGTGCCACCCGACAAAACACTGAAGCTTTCTTT.

The chain joins TRBV11-3 to TRBJ1-1; 7 positions agree with TRBD1. The trim removed 1 base at V and 4 bases at J, leaving 6 bases unmatched. Germline V gives CDR1 SGHNT, CDR2 YENEEA. There are 15 residues in the CDR3. CDR3 sequence: CASSLGPGGSTEAFF. CDR3 nucleotide sequence: TGTGCCAGCAGCTTAGGGCCAGGGGGAAGCACTGAAGCTTTCTTT.

V gene TRBV7-2 combines with J gene TRBJ2-2; D call uncertain. Trimming cost V 1 base and J 5 bases, with 8 bases left between them. The germline V gene encodes CDR1 SGHTA and CDR2 FQGNSA. This CDR3 comprises 14 residues. The CDR3: CASSLVRPTGELFF. The CDR3 bases are TGTGCCAGCAGCTTAGTACGACCGACCGGGGAGCTGTTTTTT.

The chain carries TRBV7-2 and TRBJ1-3; D gene uncertain. Germline V gene data show CDR1 as SGHTA and CDR2 as FQGNSA. Trimming took 1 base from V and 7 from J, leaving 11 bases between them. The CDR3 extends over 14 amino acids. The CDR3, as DNA: TGTGCCAGCAGCTTAGTTGGGCTCAGGAACACCATATATTTT. Its protein is CASSLVGLRNTIYF.

The chain links TRBV6-5 to TRBJ1-6, with a possible D match to TRBD1 (5 bases). From germline, CDR1 is MNHEY and CDR2 SVGAGI. V was trimmed by 10 bases and J by 9 bases, leaving 19 bases between them. The CDR3 covers 14 residues. CDR3 nucleotides: TGTGCCACGGGGCGATCGGGTGTAGGTTCACCCCTCCACTTT. It specifies CATGRSGVGSPLHF.

The CDR3 DNA follows: TGTGCCAGCGTCGGACAGGGGACGAACACCGGGGAGCTGTTTTTT. Amino acid sequence: CASVGQGTNTGELFF. The rearrangement joins TRBV2 to TRBJ2-2, with TRBD1 matching 9 bases. Germline V gene data show CDR1 as SNHLY and CDR2 as FYNNEI. The CDR3 contains 15 residues. The V gene end was trimmed by 8 bases and the J gene end by 0 bases; junction bases not matched to a gene: 4. Full variable domain (rest looked up from reference TRBV2 and TRBJ2-2): EPEVTQTPSHQVTQMGQEVILRCVPISNHLYFYWYRQILGQKVEFLVSFYNNEISEKSEIFDDQFSVERPDGSNFTLKIRSTKLEDSAMYFCASVGQGTNTGELFFGEGSRLTVL.

The chain carries TRBV14 and TRBJ1-2; tentatively, D is TRBD1 (6 bases). The germline CDR1 and CDR2 sequences are SGHDN and FVKESK. The V and J ends lost 0 bases and 2 bases respectively, with 16 bases between them. The length of the CDR3 is 17 residues. CDR3 nucleotide sequence: TGTGCCAGCAGCCAAGATCTCGGAGGGGGAAGGAACTATGGCTACACCTTC. Translating gives CASSQDLGGGRNYGYTF.

The chain links TRBV6-2 or TRBV6-3 to TRBJ2-7, with unresolved D. Trimming took 2 bases from V and 6 from J, leaving 8 bases between them. CDR1 is MNHEY and CDR2 is SVGEGT in the germline V gene. This CDR3 region has 12 residues. The DNA for the CDR3 is TGTGCCAGCAGTTACCCGCTGCGCGAGCAGTACTTC. Protein product: CASSYPLREQYF.

In regard to this clone: The same CDR3 can be traced to other DNA sequences in this sample. CDR3 sequence reads: CASSGTGNQPQHF. CDR3 coding DNA: TGTGCCAGCTCCGGGACGGGGAATCAGCCCCAGCATTTT. The J gene is TRBJ1-5, the V gene TRBV2, with D maybe TRBD1 (5 bases). Per germline, CDR1 SNHLY and CDR2 FYNNEI. The CDR3 spans 13 residues. The V end lost 8 bases, the J end lost 4 bases, and 12 bases lay between the germline ends.

The chain recombines TRBV2 with TRBJ2-7, with D uncertain. Trimming left V 2 bases short and J 4 bases short, with 6 bases between. In germline, CDR1 is SNHLY, CDR2 FYNNEI. The CDR3 has 12 residues. The CDR3 DNA sequence: TGTGCCAGCAGTGAATCCACTTACGAGCAGTACTTC. Amino acid sequence: CASSESTYEQYF. Full variable domain (outside the CDR3, taken from reference TRBV2 and TRBJ2-7): EPEVTQTPSHQVTQMGQEVILRCVPISNHLYFYWYRQILGQKVEFLVSFYNNEISEKSEIFDDQFSVERPDGSNFTLKIRSTKLEDSAMYFCASSESTYEQYFGPGTRLTVT.

The chain is built from TRBV11-2 and TRBJ1-2; perhaps TRBD1 as D (5 bases). This CDR3 is 13 amino acids long. The germline gives CDR1 SGHAT, CDR2 FQNNGV. V lost 0 bases, J lost 5 bases, and 7 bases lay in between. The CDR3 reads CASSLDAGYGYTF. In DNA, the CDR3 is TGTGCCAGCAGCTTAGACGCAGGGTATGGCTACACCTTC.

This clone was seen just once. The chain couples TRBV7-9 to TRBJ2-7; D tentatively fits TRBD1 or TRBD2 (6 bases each). Trimming left V 5 bases short and J 6 bases short, with 17 bases between. CDR1 and CDR2 from the germline V gene are SEHNR and FQNEAQ (reference sequence). The CDR3 contains 14 residues. In nucleotides, the CDR3 is TGTGCCAGCAGCGCCCGGGGGCCCAGTCTCGAGCAGTACTTC. It codes for CASSARGPSLEQYF.

The V gene is TRBV7-2, the J gene TRBJ2-6; D gene uncertain. The germline V and J ends were trimmed by 2 bases and 4 bases, with 9 bases remaining between them. This CDR3 contains 15 residues. Germline V gene lookup returns CDR1 SGHTA and CDR2 FQGNSA. CDR3 loop: CASSLRVAGANVLTF. The DNA for the CDR3 is TGTGCCAGCAGCTTAAGGGTCGCCGGGGCCAACGTCCTGACTTTC.

The chain employs TRBV19 and TRBJ1-1; maybe TRBD1 (5 bases). V was shortened by 7 bases and J by 11 bases, with 17 bases between the two germline ends. The CDR3 runs 12 residues. Per germline, CDR1 LNHDA and CDR2 SQIVND (reference sequence). CDR3 sequence (DNA): TGTGCCAGTATCGGGGACTCCCCTGGGGCTTTCTTT. Protein product: CASIGDSPGAFF.

This chain joins TRBV18 and TRBJ1-1; tentatively, D is TRBD1 (6 bases). Germline CDR1 reads KGHSH; CDR2 reads LQKENI. The CDR3 consists of 18 residues. V was trimmed by 3 bases and J by 1 base, leaving 21 bases between them. As DNA, the CDR3 is TGTGCCAGCTCACCGTTGGGGACATCGACCACAAAGAACACTGAAGCTTTCTTT. Translating gives CASSPLGTSTTKNTEAFF.

This clone appeared a single time. The DNA for the CDR3 is TGTGCCAGTAGCCGACAATCCACTCAGCCCCAGCATTTT. Translation gives CASSRQSTQPQHF. V gene TRBV19 combines with J gene TRBJ1-5, with D unresolved. Germline V gene data show CDR1 as LNHDA and CDR2 as SQIVND (reference sequence). The CDR3 extends over 13 amino acids. V lost 6 bases and J lost 6, with 12 bases in between.

The chain is built from TRBV27 and TRBJ2-7; D is perhaps TRBD1 or TRBD2 (5 bases each). The CDR3 spans 14 residues. Germline V gene data show CDR1 as MNHEY and CDR2 as SMNVEV (reference sequence). The germline V and J ends were trimmed by 3 bases and 0 bases, with 9 bases remaining between them. The CDR3 spells CASSLAGASYEQYF. CDR3 coding DNA: TGTGCCAGCAGTTTGGCCGGGGCCTCCTACGAGCAGTACTTC.

This sequence joins TRBV28 and TRBJ2-7, with TRBD1 identical over 7 bases. Germline assignment: CDR1 MDHEN and CDR2 SYDVKM. Trimming at V came to 1 base and at J to 7 bases, leaving 13 bases not matched to a gene. CDR3 size: 16 residues. CDR3 protein: CASSLLDRENINEQYF. DNA of the CDR3: TGTGCCAGCAGTTTATTAGACAGGGAAAACATTAATGAGCAGTACTTC.

The chain combines TRBV12-3 or TRBV12-4 with TRBJ2-7; a possible D gene is TRBD1 (5 bases). Trimming took off 5 bases at V and 2 bases at J, with 10 bases between the two ends. This CDR3 region has 13 residues. In DNA, the CDR3 is TGTGCCAGCAGTCGGACACGGCCCTACGAGCAGTACTTC. Residues: CASSRTRPYEQYF.

This sequence joins TRBV7-9 and TRBJ2-5; perhaps D is TRBD1 or TRBD2 (5 bases each). The V gene lost 5 bases and the J gene lost 7 bases, with 11 bases spanning the gap. Per the germline V gene, CDR1 is SEHNR and CDR2 is FQNEAQ (reference sequence). This CDR3 comprises 12 residues. The CDR3 loop reads CASSPNGATQYF. The CDR3 nucleotides read TGTGCCAGCAGCCCAAACGGGGCGACCCAGTACTTC.

The chain combines TRBV28 with TRBJ1-5, with TRBD1 matching 10 bases. The CDR3 is 15 amino acids. The V and J ends lost 6 bases and 1 base, in that order; junction bases with no gene match: 3. Germline V gene data show CDR1 as MDHEN and CDR2 as SYDVKM. The CDR3 bases are TGTGCCAGCAGCGACAGGGGGCACAGCAATCAGCCCCAGCATTTT. Translation: CASSDRGHSNQPQHF.